The rows below give T cell receptor beta chains drawn from one sample of a study of blood T cells in healthy people across ages. TCRdb passed the 5' RACE reads through MiXCR, listing each CDR3 protein once. This sample has fewer than 650,000 distinct CDR3 sequences, with about 26% found just once. These sequences were also reported in another study, on T cells of mothers and their children.

The material sequenced was blood. The receptors were gathered from a boy aged 2 to 9 in good health. The CDR3 runs from the conserved cysteine through the conserved F or W. A D gene is named only where the DNA matches it firmly. Not every row has a clone size; where given, it reads once, few, many or a size class.

clone_size: -
j_call: TRBJ2-5
v_call: TRBV3-1
d_call: TRBD1
cdr3_nt: TGTGCCAGCAGCCAACTTCTGGGACAGGGGATGACCCAGTACTTC
cdr3_aa: CASSQLLGQGMTQYF

clone_size: few
j_call: TRBJ1-2
v_call: TRBV5-1
d_call: TRBD1
cdr3_nt: TGCGCCAGCAGCAACGACAGGGTTTATGGCTACACCTTC
cdr3_aa: CASSNDRVYGYTF

clone_size: few
j_call: TRBJ2-4
v_call: TRBV21-1
d_call: -
cdr3_nt: TGTGCCACCGGACCCACTTTACTAGCCAAAAACATTCAGTACTTC
cdr3_aa: CATGPTLLAKNIQYF

clone_size: few
j_call: TRBJ1-4
v_call: TRBV7-8
d_call: -
cdr3_nt: TGTGCCAGCAGCCCACCCCATGGGACCGACCTCCTATATGAAAAACTGTTTTTT
cdr3_aa: CASSPPHGTDLLYEKLFF

clone_size: few
j_call: TRBJ2-3
v_call: TRBV6-2/TRBV6-3
d_call: -
cdr3_nt: TGTGCCGGCTCTCCCGGGGGCCCTAGCACAGATACGCAGTATTTT
cdr3_aa: CAGSPGGPSTDTQYF

clone_size: few
j_call: TRBJ2-1
v_call: TRBV7-2
d_call: TRBD2
cdr3_nt: TGTGCCAGCAGCAAGGGACTAGCGGGGGCAAATGAGCAGTTCTTC
cdr3_aa: CASSKGLAGANEQFF

clone_size: -
j_call: TRBJ1-2
v_call: TRBV7-9
d_call: TRBD1
cdr3_nt: TGTGCCAGCAGCCGCAATCCGGGACAGAAATCTGGCTACACCTTC
cdr3_aa: CASSRNPGQKSGYTF

clone_size: -
j_call: TRBJ2-1
v_call: TRBV5-6
d_call: -
cdr3_nt: TGTGCCAGCAGCTTGCGGAAATTGGGGGGAGAAGAGCAGTTCTTC
cdr3_aa: CASSLRKLGGEEQFF

clone_size: -
j_call: TRBJ1-1
v_call: TRBV4-1
d_call: -
cdr3_nt: TGCGCCAGCAGACAAAGGGATGAAGGTGAAGCTTTCTTT
cdr3_aa: CASRQRDEGEAFF

clone_size: few
j_call: TRBJ2-5
v_call: TRBV27
d_call: -
cdr3_nt: TGTGCCAGCAGCCCTTTACAGGGTGATGAGCAGTACTTC
cdr3_aa: CASSPLQGDEQYF

clone_size: few
j_call: TRBJ2-7
v_call: TRBV10-3
d_call: -
cdr3_nt: TGTGCCATCAGTGAGCTGCAGGGTGGGAACGAGCAGTACTTC
cdr3_aa: CAISELQGGNEQYF

clone_size: -
j_call: TRBJ2-5
v_call: TRBV19
d_call: TRBD2
cdr3_nt: TGTGCCAGTAGCGCCGGGACTAAAGAGACCCAGTACTTC
cdr3_aa: CASSAGTKETQYF

clone_size: -
j_call: TRBJ2-2
v_call: TRBV5-4
d_call: -
cdr3_nt: TGTGCCAGCAGCTTGGTTCCCGGGGCGAACACCGGGGAGCTGTTTTTT
cdr3_aa: CASSLVPGANTGELFF

clone_size: -
j_call: TRBJ2-1
v_call: TRBV23-1
d_call: TRBD2
cdr3_nt: TGCGCCAGCAGTCAATCTTGCTGGGGACTAGCGGGAGGGAGCTCCTACAATGAGCAGTTCTTC
cdr3_aa: CASSQSCWGLAGGSSYNEQFF

clone_size: few
j_call: TRBJ2-1
v_call: TRBV5-1
d_call: TRBD2
cdr3_nt: TGCGCCAGCAGCCAAATGGGACTAGCGGGGTACTACAATGAGCAGTTCTTC
cdr3_aa: CASSQMGLAGYYNEQFF

clone_size: -
j_call: TRBJ2-1
v_call: TRBV7-2
d_call: -
cdr3_nt: TGTGCCAGCAGCTTAGCTCAGGGATGGGGGGTTTTCGAGGGTCCACCGGTCTTC
cdr3_aa: CASSLAQGWGVFEGPPVF

clone_size: -
j_call: TRBJ1-4
v_call: TRBV4-3
d_call: TRBD1
cdr3_nt: TGCGCCAGCGCGAGGACAGGTTGGAATGCGGATGAAAAACTGTTTTTT
cdr3_aa: CASARTGWNADEKLFF

clone_size: -
j_call: TRBJ1-2
v_call: TRBV6-5
d_call: TRBD1
cdr3_nt: TGTGCCAGCAGTTACGACAGGGGGCCCTATGGCTACACCTTC
cdr3_aa: CASSYDRGPYGYTF

clone_size: few
j_call: TRBJ2-1
v_call: TRBV4-3
d_call: TRBD2
cdr3_nt: TGCGCCAGCAGTTACGGGACTAGCGGTCGCTCCTACAATGAGCAGTTCTTC
cdr3_aa: CASSYGTSGRSYNEQFF

clone_size: many
j_call: TRBJ1-6
v_call: TRBV11-2
d_call: -
cdr3_nt: TGTGCCAGCAGCTTGATGGGAATTGGCTCACCCCTCCACTTT
cdr3_aa: CASSLMGIGSPLHF

clone_size: -
j_call: TRBJ2-4
v_call: TRBV4-1
d_call: TRBD1
cdr3_nt: TGCGCCAGCAGCCTCCCGGGGTGGGGACAGGCCACTACCACCAAAAACATTCAGTACTTC
cdr3_aa: CASSLPGWGQATTTKNIQYF

clone_size: once
j_call: TRBJ2-3
v_call: TRBV20-1
d_call: TRBD2
cdr3_nt: TGCAGTGCTACCAAAGCGGGAGTCCCAGATACGCAGTATTTT
cdr3_aa: CSATKAGVPDTQYF

clone_size: few
j_call: TRBJ1-2
v_call: TRBV5-6
d_call: -
cdr3_nt: TGTGCCAGCAGCTCCGAGGTGGGCCGGAACTATGGCTACACCTTC
cdr3_aa: CASSSEVGRNYGYTF

clone_size: -
j_call: TRBJ2-5
v_call: TRBV12-3/TRBV12-4
d_call: TRBD2
cdr3_nt: TGTGCCAGCAGTCCCCCAACGGGAGGGGCAGAGACCCAGTACTTC
cdr3_aa: CASSPPTGGAETQYF

clone_size: few
j_call: TRBJ2-1
v_call: TRBV25-1
d_call: TRBD2
cdr3_nt: TGTGCCAGCAGTGAATACGGTGGGACTAGCGGAACCTACAATGAGCAGTTCTTC
cdr3_aa: CASSEYGGTSGTYNEQFF

clone_size: few
j_call: TRBJ1-4
v_call: TRBV3-1
d_call: -
cdr3_nt: TGTGCCAGCAGCCAACAACGGACCAATGAAAAACTGTTTTTT
cdr3_aa: CASSQQRTNEKLFF

clone_size: -
j_call: TRBJ2-3
v_call: TRBV7-9
d_call: TRBD2
cdr3_nt: TGTGCCAGCAGCTTACTCCAGCGGGGTGTAGATACGCAGTATTTT
cdr3_aa: CASSLLQRGVDTQYF

clone_size: -
j_call: TRBJ2-6
v_call: TRBV6-2/TRBV6-3
d_call: -
cdr3_nt: TGTGCCAGCAGTTACTCCCGATCAGGGGCCAACGTCCTGACTTTC
cdr3_aa: CASSYSRSGANVLTF

clone_size: many
j_call: TRBJ2-4
v_call: TRBV7-9
d_call: -
cdr3_nt: TGTGCCAGCAGCTTAGACAGAAACATTCAGTACTTC
cdr3_aa: CASSLDRNIQYF

clone_size: few
j_call: TRBJ2-2
v_call: TRBV12-3/TRBV12-4
d_call: TRBD2
cdr3_nt: TGTGCCAGCCACAGAGGACTAGCGGGGGAGAACACCGGGGAGCTGTTTTTT
cdr3_aa: CASHRGLAGENTGELFF

clone_size: -
j_call: TRBJ2-1
v_call: TRBV28
d_call: TRBD1
cdr3_nt: TGTGCCAGCGGATACTCTCGGGACAGCCCCTACAATGAGCAGTTCTTC
cdr3_aa: CASGYSRDSPYNEQFF

clone_size: -
j_call: TRBJ2-5
v_call: TRBV5-1
d_call: -
cdr3_nt: TGCGCCAGCAGCACGATGAGCGAGCCCGGGGAGACCCAGTACTTC
cdr3_aa: CASSTMSEPGETQYF

clone_size: -
j_call: TRBJ2-7
v_call: TRBV7-2
d_call: -
cdr3_nt: TGTGCCAGCAGCTTTAATCCCGCCGGGGGTCCCTACGAGCAGTACTTC
cdr3_aa: CASSFNPAGGPYEQYF

clone_size: few
j_call: TRBJ2-5
v_call: TRBV12-3/TRBV12-4
d_call: -
cdr3_nt: TGTGCCAGCAGTTTATCGGTTCGGGAGACCCAGTACTTC
cdr3_aa: CASSLSVRETQYF

clone_size: few
j_call: TRBJ2-6
v_call: TRBV4-3
d_call: TRBD1
cdr3_nt: TGCGCCAGCGGGCCAGGGGGTCTTGGGGCCAACGTCCTGACTTTC
cdr3_aa: CASGPGGLGANVLTF

clone_size: -
j_call: TRBJ2-7
v_call: TRBV27
d_call: TRBD2
cdr3_nt: TGTGCCAGCAGTCCTTGGGCTAGCGGGAGAGGGTCCTACGAGCAGTACTTC
cdr3_aa: CASSPWASGRGSYEQYF

clone_size: -
j_call: TRBJ2-7
v_call: TRBV7-9
d_call: TRBD1
cdr3_nt: TGTGCCAGCAGCTTATCGTACGGGACAGGGTTCAACGAGCAGTACTTC
cdr3_aa: CASSLSYGTGFNEQYF

clone_size: -
j_call: TRBJ1-1
v_call: TRBV7-2
d_call: -
cdr3_nt: TGTGCCAGCAGCCCATGGTCGGGTGCTGAAGCTTTCTTT
cdr3_aa: CASSPWSGAEAFF

clone_size: -
j_call: TRBJ2-1
v_call: TRBV7-9
d_call: TRBD2
cdr3_nt: TGTGCCAGCAGCTTTGGTAGCGGGGTTTTTGAGCAGTTCTTC
cdr3_aa: CASSFGSGVFEQFF

clone_size: few
j_call: TRBJ1-1
v_call: TRBV29-1
d_call: TRBD1
cdr3_nt: TGCAGCGTGCGGGGGCAGGGGGGCACTGAAGCTTTCTTT
cdr3_aa: CSVRGQGGTEAFF

clone_size: -
j_call: TRBJ2-7
v_call: TRBV20-1
d_call: TRBD1
cdr3_nt: TGCAGTGCCGCCAGGGGGACGTACGAGCAGTACTTC
cdr3_aa: CSAARGTYEQYF

clone_size: few
j_call: TRBJ1-2
v_call: TRBV6-5
d_call: -
cdr3_nt: TGTGCCAGTTATAGCGGGGGGGTCTATGGCTACACCTTC
cdr3_aa: CASYSGGVYGYTF

clone_size: -
j_call: TRBJ2-1
v_call: TRBV7-9
d_call: -
cdr3_nt: TGTGCCAGCAGCTTAGCGGCTAGCCATGAGCAGTTCTTC
cdr3_aa: CASSLAASHEQFF